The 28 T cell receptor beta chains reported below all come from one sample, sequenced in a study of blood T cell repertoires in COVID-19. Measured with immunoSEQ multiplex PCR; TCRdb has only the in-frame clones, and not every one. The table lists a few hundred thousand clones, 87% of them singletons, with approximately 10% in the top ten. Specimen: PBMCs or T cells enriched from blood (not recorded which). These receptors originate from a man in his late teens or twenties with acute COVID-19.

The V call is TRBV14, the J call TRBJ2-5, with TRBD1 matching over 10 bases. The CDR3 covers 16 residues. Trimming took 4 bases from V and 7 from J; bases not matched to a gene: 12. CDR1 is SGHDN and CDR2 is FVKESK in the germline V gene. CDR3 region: CASSRTTGGAYGTQYF. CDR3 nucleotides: TGTGCCAGCAGCCGAACGACAGGGGGCGCCTATGGGACCCAGTACTTC.

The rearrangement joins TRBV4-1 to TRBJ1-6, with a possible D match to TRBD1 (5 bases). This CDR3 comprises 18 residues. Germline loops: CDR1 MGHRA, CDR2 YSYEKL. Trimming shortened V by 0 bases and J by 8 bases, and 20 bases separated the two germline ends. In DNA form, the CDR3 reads TGCGCCAGCAGCCAAGATCAGGCCCTCCTCACAGGCTATTCACCCCTCCACTTT. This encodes CASSQDQALLTGYSPLHF.

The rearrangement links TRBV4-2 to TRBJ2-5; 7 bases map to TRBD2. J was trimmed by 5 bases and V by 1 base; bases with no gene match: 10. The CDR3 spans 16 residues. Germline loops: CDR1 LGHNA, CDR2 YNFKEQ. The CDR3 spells CASSQVGGRADETQYF. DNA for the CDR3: TGTGCCAGCAGCCAAGTTGGTGGGAGGGCCGATGAGACCCAGTACTTC.

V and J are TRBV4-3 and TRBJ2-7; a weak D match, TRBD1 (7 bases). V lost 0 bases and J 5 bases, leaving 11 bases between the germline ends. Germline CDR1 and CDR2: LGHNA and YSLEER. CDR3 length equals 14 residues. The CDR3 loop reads CASSQEEGADEQYF. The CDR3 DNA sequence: TGCGCCAGCAGCCAAGAGGAGGGGGCGGACGAGCAGTACTTC.

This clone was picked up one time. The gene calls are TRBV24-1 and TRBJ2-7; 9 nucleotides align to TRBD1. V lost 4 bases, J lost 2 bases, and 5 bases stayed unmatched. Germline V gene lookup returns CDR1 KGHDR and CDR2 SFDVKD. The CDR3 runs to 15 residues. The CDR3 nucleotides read TGTGCCACCAGTGACCCGGGACAGGGCGCCTACGAGCAGTACTTC. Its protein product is CATSDPGQGAYEQYF.

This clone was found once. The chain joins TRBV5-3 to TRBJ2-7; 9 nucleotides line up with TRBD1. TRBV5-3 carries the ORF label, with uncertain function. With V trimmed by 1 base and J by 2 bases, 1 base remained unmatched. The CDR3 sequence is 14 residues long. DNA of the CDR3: TGTGCCAGAAGCTTGCGGGACAGGGCCTACGAGCAGTACTTC. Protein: CARSLRDRAYEQYF.

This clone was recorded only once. The CDR3 nucleotides are TGCGCCAGCAGCTTCGGACACGGCTACACCTTC. Protein product: CASSFGHGYTF. The chain couples TRBV5-1 to TRBJ1-2; a weak D match, TRBD1 (5 bases). This CDR3 has 11 residues. V was clipped by 2 bases and J by 8 bases, with 7 bases between them. Looked up from germline, CDR1 is SGHRS and CDR2 is YFSETQ.

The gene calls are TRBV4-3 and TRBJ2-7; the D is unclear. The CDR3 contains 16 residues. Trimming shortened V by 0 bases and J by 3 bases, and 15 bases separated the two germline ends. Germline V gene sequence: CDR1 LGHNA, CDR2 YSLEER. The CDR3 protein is CASSQDRDTGRYEQYF. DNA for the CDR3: TGCGCCAGCAGCCAAGACCGAGACACCGGCCGCTACGAGCAGTACTTC.

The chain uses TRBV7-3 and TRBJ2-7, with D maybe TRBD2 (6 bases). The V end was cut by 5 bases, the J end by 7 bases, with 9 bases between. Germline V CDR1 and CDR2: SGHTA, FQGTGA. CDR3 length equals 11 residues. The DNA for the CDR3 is TGTGCCAGCAGCGGAGGGGAGGAGCAGTACTTC. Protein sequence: CASSGGEEQYF.

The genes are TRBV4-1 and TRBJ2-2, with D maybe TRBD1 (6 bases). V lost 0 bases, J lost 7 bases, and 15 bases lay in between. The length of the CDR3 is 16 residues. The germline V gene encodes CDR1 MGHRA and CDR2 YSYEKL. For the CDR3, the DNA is TGCGCCAGCAGCCAAGATATCACAGGGAGAGGCGGGGAGCTGTTTTTT. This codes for CASSQDITGRGGELFF.

CDR3 in DNA: TGTGCCAGCAGTAGTTGGCAGGGGAGCTCCTACGAGCAGTACTTC. This encodes CASSSWQGSSYEQYF. This chain links TRBV6-2 or TRBV6-3 with TRBJ2-7, with a tentative D call TRBD1 (6 bases). There are 15 residues in the CDR3. V was trimmed by 5 bases and J by 0 bases, leaving 14 bases between them. Germline-derived CDR1 and CDR2 are MNHEY and SVGEGT.

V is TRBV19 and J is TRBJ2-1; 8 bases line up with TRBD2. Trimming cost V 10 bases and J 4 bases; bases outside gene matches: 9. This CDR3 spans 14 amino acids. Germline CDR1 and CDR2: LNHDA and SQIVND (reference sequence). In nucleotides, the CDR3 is TGTGCCACCTCGATAGCGGGACATTACAATGAGCAGTTCTTC. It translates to CATSIAGHYNEQFF.

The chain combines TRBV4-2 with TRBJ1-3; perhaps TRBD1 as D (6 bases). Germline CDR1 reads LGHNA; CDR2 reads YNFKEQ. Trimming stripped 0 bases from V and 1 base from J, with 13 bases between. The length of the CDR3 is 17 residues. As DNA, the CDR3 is TGTGCCAGCAGCCAAGATTGGCTGGGGGCGTCTGGAAACACCATATATTTT. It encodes CASSQDWLGASGNTIYF.

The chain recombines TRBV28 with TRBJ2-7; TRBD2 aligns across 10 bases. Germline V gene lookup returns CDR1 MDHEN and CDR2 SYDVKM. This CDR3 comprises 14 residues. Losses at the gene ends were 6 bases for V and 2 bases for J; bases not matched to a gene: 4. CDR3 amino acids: CASRSSGRAYEQYF. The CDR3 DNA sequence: TGTGCCAGCAGGTCCAGCGGGAGGGCCTACGAGCAGTACTTC.

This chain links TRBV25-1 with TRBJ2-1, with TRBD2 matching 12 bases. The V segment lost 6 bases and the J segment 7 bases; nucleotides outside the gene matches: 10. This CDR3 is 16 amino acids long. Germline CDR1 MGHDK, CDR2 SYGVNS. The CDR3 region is CASRGTSGLNGNEQFF. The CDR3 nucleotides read TGTGCCAGCAGGGGGACTAGCGGGCTTAACGGGAATGAGCAGTTCTTC.

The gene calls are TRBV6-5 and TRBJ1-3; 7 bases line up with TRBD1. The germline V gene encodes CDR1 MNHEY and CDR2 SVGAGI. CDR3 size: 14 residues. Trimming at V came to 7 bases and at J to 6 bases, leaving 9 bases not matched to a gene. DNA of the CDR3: TGTGCCAGCAAAGGGGGACAGACTATAAACACCATATATTTT. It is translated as CASKGGQTINTIYF.

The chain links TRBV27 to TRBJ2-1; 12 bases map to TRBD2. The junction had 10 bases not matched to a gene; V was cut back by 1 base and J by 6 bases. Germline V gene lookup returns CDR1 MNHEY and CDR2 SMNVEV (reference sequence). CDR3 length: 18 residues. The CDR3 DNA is TGTGCCAGCAGTTTATACCCCCCCCTAGCGGGAGGGCCCAATGAGCAGTTCTTC. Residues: CASSLYPPLAGGPNEQFF.

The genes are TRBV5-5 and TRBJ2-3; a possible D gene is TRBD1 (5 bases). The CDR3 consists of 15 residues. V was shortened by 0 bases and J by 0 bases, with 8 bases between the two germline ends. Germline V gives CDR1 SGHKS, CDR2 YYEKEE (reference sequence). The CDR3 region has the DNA TGTGCCAGCAGCTTGGGGCAGGGAAGCACAGATACGCAGTATTTT. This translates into CASSLGQGSTDTQYF.

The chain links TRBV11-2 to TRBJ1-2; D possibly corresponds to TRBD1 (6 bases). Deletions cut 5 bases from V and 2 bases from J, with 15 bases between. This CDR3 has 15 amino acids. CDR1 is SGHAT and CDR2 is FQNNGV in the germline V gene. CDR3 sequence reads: CASSPRTEPNYGYTF. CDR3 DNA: TGTGCCAGCAGCCCCCGGACAGAGCCGAACTATGGCTACACCTTC. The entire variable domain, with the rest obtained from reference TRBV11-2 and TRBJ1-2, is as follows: EAGVAQSPRYKIIEKRQSVAFWCNPISGHATLYWYQQILGQGPKLLIQFQNNGVVDDSQLPKDRFSAERLKGVDSTLKIQPAKLEDSAVYLCASSPRTEPNYGYTFGSGTRLTVV.

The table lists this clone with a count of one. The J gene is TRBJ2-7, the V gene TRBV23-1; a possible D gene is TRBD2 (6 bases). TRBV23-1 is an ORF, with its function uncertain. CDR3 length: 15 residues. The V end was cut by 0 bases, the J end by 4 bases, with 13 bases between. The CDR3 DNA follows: TGCGCCAGCAGTCAATCTGGCGGGAAGTCTTACGAGCAGTACTTC. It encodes CASSQSGGKSYEQYF.

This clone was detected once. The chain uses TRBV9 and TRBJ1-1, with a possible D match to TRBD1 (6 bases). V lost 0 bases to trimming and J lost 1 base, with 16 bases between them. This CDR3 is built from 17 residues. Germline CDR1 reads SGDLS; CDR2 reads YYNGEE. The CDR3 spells CASSVEKGTPPNTEAFF. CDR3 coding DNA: TGTGCCAGCAGCGTAGAGAAGGGGACACCACCGAACACTGAAGCTTTCTTT.

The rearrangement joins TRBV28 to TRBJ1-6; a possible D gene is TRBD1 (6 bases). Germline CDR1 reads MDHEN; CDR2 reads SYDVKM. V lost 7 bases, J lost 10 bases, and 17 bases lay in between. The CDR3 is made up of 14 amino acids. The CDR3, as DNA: TGTGCCAGCAATCCCTTAAGGGGGAACTCACCCCTCCACTTT. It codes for CASNPLRGNSPLHF.

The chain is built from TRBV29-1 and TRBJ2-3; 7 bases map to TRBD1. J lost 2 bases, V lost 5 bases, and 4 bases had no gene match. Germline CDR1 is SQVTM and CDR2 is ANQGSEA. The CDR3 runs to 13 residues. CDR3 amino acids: CSVPGQFTDTQYF. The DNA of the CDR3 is TGCAGCGTTCCGGGACAGTTCACAGATACGCAGTATTTT.

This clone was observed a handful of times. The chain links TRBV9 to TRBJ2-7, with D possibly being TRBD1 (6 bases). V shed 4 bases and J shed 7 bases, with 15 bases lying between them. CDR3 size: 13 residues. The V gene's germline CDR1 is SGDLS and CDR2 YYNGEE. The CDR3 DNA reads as TGTGCCAGCAGCCAGACAGGTACGGGGGAGCAGTACTTC. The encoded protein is CASSQTGTGEQYF.

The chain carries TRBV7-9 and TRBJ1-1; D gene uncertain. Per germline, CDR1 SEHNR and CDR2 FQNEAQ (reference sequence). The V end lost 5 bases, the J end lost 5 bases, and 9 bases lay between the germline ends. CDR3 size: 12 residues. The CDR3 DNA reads TGTGCCAGCAGCCGCGACAAAACTGAAGCTTTCTTT. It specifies CASSRDKTEAFF.

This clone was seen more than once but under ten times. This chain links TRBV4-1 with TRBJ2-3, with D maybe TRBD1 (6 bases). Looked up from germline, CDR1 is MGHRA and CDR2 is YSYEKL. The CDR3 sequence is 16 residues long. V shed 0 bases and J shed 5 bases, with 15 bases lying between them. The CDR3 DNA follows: TGCGCCAGCAGCCAAGATCTAGGGGGAGTTCAAGATACGCAGTATTTT. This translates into CASSQDLGGVQDTQYF.

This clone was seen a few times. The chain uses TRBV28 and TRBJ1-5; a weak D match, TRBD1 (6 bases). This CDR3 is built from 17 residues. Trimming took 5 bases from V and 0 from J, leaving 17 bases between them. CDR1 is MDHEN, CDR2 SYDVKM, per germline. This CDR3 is CASSPARGAHSNQPQHF. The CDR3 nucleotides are TGTGCCAGCAGTCCCGCCCGGGGGGCTCATAGCAATCAGCCCCAGCATTTT.

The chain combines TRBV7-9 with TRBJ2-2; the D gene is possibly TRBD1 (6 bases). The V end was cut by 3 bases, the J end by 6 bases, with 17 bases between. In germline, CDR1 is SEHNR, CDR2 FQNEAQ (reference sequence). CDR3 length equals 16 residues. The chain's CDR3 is CASSFNRVTTAGELFF. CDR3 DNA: TGTGCCAGCAGCTTTAACAGGGTCACCACGGCCGGGGAGCTGTTTTTT.